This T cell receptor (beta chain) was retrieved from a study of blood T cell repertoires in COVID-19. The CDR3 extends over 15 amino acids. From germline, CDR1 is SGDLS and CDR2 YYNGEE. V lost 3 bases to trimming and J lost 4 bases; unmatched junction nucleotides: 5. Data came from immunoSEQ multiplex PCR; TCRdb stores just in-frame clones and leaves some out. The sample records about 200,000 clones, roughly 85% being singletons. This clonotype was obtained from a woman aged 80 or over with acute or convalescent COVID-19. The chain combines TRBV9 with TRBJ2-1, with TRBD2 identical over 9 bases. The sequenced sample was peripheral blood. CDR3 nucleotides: TGTGCCAGCAGCGGAGGGACTAGCAGGTACAATGAGCAGTTCTTC. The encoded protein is CASSGGTSRYNEQFF. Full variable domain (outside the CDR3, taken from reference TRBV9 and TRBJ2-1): DSGVTQTPKHLITATGQRVTLRCSPRSGDLSVYWYQQSLDQGLQFLIQYYNGEERAKGNILERFSAQQFPDLHSELNLSSLELGDSALYFCASSGGTSRYNEQFFGPGTRLTVL.